This T cell receptor (beta chain) is drawn from a study of T cell responses to AZD1222 COVID-19 vaccine (dated by TCRdb to the early 2020s). About the full investigation: AZD1222 recipients whose second dose came at about 4 weeks and those whose second dose came at about 12 weeks were combined into one group, since spike-specific TCR depth and breadth did not differ between the two schedules. A total of around 240 trial participants underwent TCR sequencing, of whom some 210 received two doses of AZD1222 and 26 received two doses of the MenACWY control vaccine. Enrollment into the trials was organized by age into subgroups of 18-55, 56-69 and 70-plus years, and those subgroups contained roughly 150, 30 and 60 TCR-sequenced participants, respectively.

Broader findings and caveats from the paper: Epitopes outside the regions mutated in the B.1.351 and B.1.1.7 variants were reportedly recognized by nearly half of the unique spike-specific TCRs. Conclusions about previously exposed vaccinees are limited because only five or six AZD1222 recipients were SARS-CoV-2 seropositive at baseline. Because no day 14 peak-response samples were available, repertoires were characterized only after the peak T cell response. In the small 56-69-year group, the increase in depth fell short of significance, most likely because of low power. A significant rise in spike-specific TCR breadth and depth was observed after two AZD1222 doses relative to day 0 and relative to MenACWY recipients. Participants were mostly white British, with more females than males. The authors suggested clonal diversity may have been underestimated. The vaccine-associated CD4 TCRs covered the entire spike protein, and the dominant responses fell in regions 160-218 and 743-854.

The intended sense of this specimen's time point label: baseline before first vaccination. Vaccinee samples came from UK trials COV001 and COV002, including a single-blind randomized controlled phase 2/3 trial of AZD1222 (ChAdOx1 nCoV-19) in healthy adults. Trial participant PBMC samples were collected at day 0 and day 28 after the second dose for TCRbeta chain sequencing. The CDR3 regions of human TCRbeta chains were analyzed by immunosequencing. The study's processing was this. TCRs in the repertoires were matched against a reference library of SARS-CoV-2-specific TCRs that had been generated with the MIRA antigen-specificity platform. Breadth meant the fraction of unique TCRs that were SARS-CoV-2-associated, whereas depth meant the fraction of total T cells that were SARS-CoV-2-associated. Using the MIRA data, each spike-specific TCR was assigned both to the spike region to which the TCR was reactive and to a CD4 or CD8 class. Log10-transformed breadth and depth values were compared by one-way ANOVA with Sidak's multiple comparisons tests. TCRdb obtained this table from immuneACCESS and retained in-frame rearrangements with V and J assigned. These tables miss some clones; where compared with another copy, unresolved V genes account for less than half of the shortfall, and the remainder is unexplained. V, J and clone size reflect that table, while D and trimming were determined from the DNA. The sample contains approximately 70,000 clones, 82% of them found a single time. In total, the top ten clones hold 5.4% of the sample.

From the cysteine up to the phenylalanine, the CDR3 has a length of 14 residues. This entry keeps only the CDR3 DNA: 42 bases, framed from base 1. Sequences MNHEY (CDR1) and SMNVEV (CDR2) are obtained from the germline V gene (reference sequence). The junction shows trimming of 4 bases on V and 8 bases on J, and the gene matches do not reach 5 bases of it. A word on this clone: Its antigen remains undetermined. No qualities accompany the bases; no much larger clone lies one base away.

This receptor was identified in an adult in good health. The rearranged chain carries TRBV27 and TRBJ2-1; TRBD2 aligns with 10 central bases. This specimen consisted of peripheral blood, obtained on day 0 of AZD1222 vaccination. The nucleotides read TGTGCCAGCAGTTCGCTAGCGGGGGCCGATGAGCAGTTCTTC. This codes for CASSSLAGADEQFF.